Described below is a single T cell receptor (beta chain) sequence and its context. This clone is a singleton in its sample. Its binding antigen is unknown. It has no much larger one-base neighbor in the sample; base qualities were not kept. This specimen belongs to a study of PD-L1 blockade in urothelial cancer (dated by TCRdb to 2017 to 2019). The study in broad terms: Therapy was started in the mid-2010s for all patients, and atezolizumab 1,200 mg was administered intravenously every 3 weeks. An ECOG performance status of 0 or 1 was recorded for the patients, and 0 to 3 prior chemotherapy regimens had been received by the patients. In the same patients, pretreatment tumors underwent whole exome sequencing and RNA sequencing in addition to TCR sequencing. Pretreatment tumor samples, along with matched peripheral blood collected serially before and after atezolizumab treatment, underwent TCR sequencing. Twenty-five of 29 patients were identified as males with urothelial cancer of bladder origin, and a prior smoking history was reported by 18 of 29 patients. Just over 28 patients had pretreatment blood TCR-seq, some 24 had at least one posttreatment blood collection, and some 24 had tumor TCR-seq. Somatic, immune and clinical correlates of response to PD-L1 blockade with atezolizumab in urothelial cancer were the focus of an exploratory multi-omic analysis. Blood samples were analyzed 3 weeks after the start of treatment (second dose) and 6 weeks after the start of treatment. Durable clinical benefit was achieved by nine patients but not by the remaining 20. Durable clinical benefit was defined as a progression-free survival longer than 6 months, and TCR features were additionally tested against progression-free survival and overall survival. A median of about 150,000 T cells and some 90,000 unique TCRs was obtained from blood samples, and a median clonality of roughly 0.074 was observed. What the work shows at the level of the full study, not this receptor alone: Because of the small sample size (n ≈ 27) and the many exploratory analyses performed, the results are intended to be regarded as hypothesis-generating. Greater expansion of tumor-associated TCR clones in peripheral blood 3 weeks after the start of treatment was observed in patients with durable benefit (n of about 21, p = 0.022). A pretreatment peripheral blood TCR clonality below the median was linked to improved progression-free and overall survival.

Synthetic TCR analog templates were spiked into each PCR so that absolute template abundance could be estimated from read counts. The immunoSEQ assay was used to amplify TCRbeta CDR3 regions from genomic DNA with bias-controlled V and J gene primers. Sequencing of rearranged TCRbeta segments was done at approximately 20X coverage. On the study's bioinformatics: Clustering was used to correct sequencing errors, and CDR3s were annotated against IMGT to assign V, D and J genes. Only productive TCRbeta rearrangements were used in downstream analyses, excluding out-of-frame or stop-codon sequences. Clonality was computed as one minus Shannon entropy normalized by the log of the number of unique productive sequences. Fisher's exact test with Benjamini-Hochberg correction, at a threshold of adjusted p below 0.01, was used to find clones that differed between time points or between blood and tumor. TCRdb retrieved this table from immuneACCESS and kept in-frame rearrangements only. Not all clones are present; in checked studies, unresolved V genes account for under half, and no reason is known for the remainder. V, J and clone size are those of that table, while D and trimming were read from the DNA. The sample includes tens of thousands of clones, with around 90% observed a single time. Around 15% of the sample goes to the ten largest clones.

The CDR3 spans 14 residues, from the cysteine through the phenylalanine. Kept here is only the CDR3 DNA, which spans 42 bases and is read in frame from base 1. Cut back by 2 bases and 10 bases, the V and J ends lie 13 bases apart. According to the germline V gene, CDR1 reads SGHRS and CDR2 reads YFSETQ. This specimen's time point label, interpreted: pretreatment peripheral blood. The cohort included 29 patients with locally advanced or metastatic urothelial carcinoma who were treated at Memorial Sloan Kettering on a trial protocol. Peripheral blood mononuclear cells were collected from each patient pretreatment and during treatment, giving between 1 and 8 total time points per patient. The Qiagen DNeasy Blood extraction kit was used to purify genomic DNA from total PBMCs and tumor samples. PBMCs were collected pretreatment and during treatment and were isolated and stored as previously described.

The sample consisted of PBMCs, taken around atezolizumab (anti-PD-L1) treatment. The V gene is TRBV5-1 and the J gene is TRBJ2-6; TRBD1 is a weak D gene call, 5 bases matching. This clonotype was obtained from a woman in her sixties with urothelial cancer. The nucleotides are TGCGCCAGCAGCTTATCAAGGGGCAGGAACGTCCTGACTTTC. Its coded protein is CASSLSRGRNVLTF.